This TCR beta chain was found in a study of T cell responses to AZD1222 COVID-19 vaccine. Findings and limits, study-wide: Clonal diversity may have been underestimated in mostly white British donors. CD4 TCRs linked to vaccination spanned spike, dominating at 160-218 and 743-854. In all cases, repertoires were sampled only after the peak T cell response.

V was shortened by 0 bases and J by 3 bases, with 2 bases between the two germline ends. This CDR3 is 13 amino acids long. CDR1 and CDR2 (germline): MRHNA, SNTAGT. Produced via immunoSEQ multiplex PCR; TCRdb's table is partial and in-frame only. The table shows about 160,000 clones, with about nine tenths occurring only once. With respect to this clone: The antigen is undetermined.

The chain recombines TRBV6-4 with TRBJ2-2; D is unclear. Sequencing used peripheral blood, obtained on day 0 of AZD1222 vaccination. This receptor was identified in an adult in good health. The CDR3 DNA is TGTGCCAGCAGTGACTCGGACACCGGGGAGCTGTTTTTT. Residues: CASSDSDTGELFF.